A selection of T cell receptor beta chains follows, all from one sample in a study of T cells in Graves' hyperthyroidism and ophthalmopathy. TCRdb redid the calling of the multiplex PCR reads with MiXCR, one entry per CDR3 protein. The data contain around 560,000 distinct CDR3 sequences, approximately 15% of them singletons. The specimen was blood. The source of these receptors is a woman younger than 35 with Graves' hyperthyroidism. Each CDR3 is given with its conserved first and last residue. D genes are given only for firm matches. Clone size is given for some rows only: seen once, a few or many times, or a class if the clone is expanded.

>many|-|TRBV20-1|TRBJ1-1
CSASVSGPTEAFF
TGCAGTGCTAGTGTGTCGGGGCCCACTGAAGCTTTCTTT
>once|-|TRBV4-3|TRBJ1-6
CASSQAVSSPLHF
TGCGCCAGCAGCCAAGCGGTGAGTTCACCCCTCCACTTT
>few|-|TRBV2|TRBJ2-7
CASSVNSNSYEQYF
TGTGCCAGCAGTGTCAACAGCAACTCCTACGAGCAGTACTTC
>many|TRBD1|TRBV28|TRBJ2-1
CATQGGTGGYEQFF
TGTGCCACCCAAGGGGGGACAGGCGGATATGAGCAGTTCTTC
>many|-|TRBV20-1|TRBJ1-1
CSARVRPTEAFF
TGCAGTGCTAGAGTAAGGCCAACTGAAGCTTTCTTT
>few|-|TRBV4-1|TRBJ1-2
CASSQELSYGYTF
TGCGCCAGCAGCCAAGAACTCAGCTATGGCTACACCTTC
>-|-|TRBV20-1|TRBJ2-4
CSAHDRGVSPNIQYF
TGCAGTGCGCACGATAGGGGGGTTTCGCCAAACATTCAGTACTTC
>-|-|TRBV20-1|TRBJ2-1
CSAPDRTWHEQFF
TGCAGTGCCCCCGATCGCACTTGGCATGAGCAGTTCTTC
>many|TRBD1|TRBV7-9|TRBJ2-1
CASTRDRDASEQFF
TGTGCCAGCACCAGGGACAGGGATGCATCTGAGCAGTTCTTC
>-|-|TRBV6-1|TRBJ1-5
CASRQVFQPQHF
TGTGCCAGCCGACAGGTATTTCAGCCCCAGCATTTT
>-|-|TRBV28|TRBJ2-2
CASSFTRELFF
TGTGCCAGCAGTTTCACGCGGGAGCTGTTTTTT
>many|TRBD2|TRBV12-3/TRBV12-4|TRBJ2-7
CASSLGLAGGYYEQYF
TGTGCCAGCAGTTTAGGACTAGCGGGAGGATACTACGAGCAGTACTTC
>few|TRBD2|TRBV12-3/TRBV12-4|TRBJ2-1
CASSPLAVGHEQFF
TGTGCCAGCAGCCCACTAGCGGTTGGCCATGAGCAGTTCTTC
>many|-|TRBV20-1|TRBJ1-1
CSASVGRPTEAFF
TGCAGTGCTAGTGTAGGGAGGCCCACTGAAGCTTTCTTT
>-|TRBD2|TRBV7-9|TRBJ2-3
CASGEVSGGAYTDTQYF
TGTGCCAGCGGAGAGGTCAGCGGGGGGGCCTACACAGATACGCAGTATTTT
>once|TRBD2|TRBV7-2|TRBJ2-5
CASSSQSGGLGETQYF
TGTGCCAGCAGCTCTCAAAGCGGGGGGTTAGGCGAGACCCAGTACTTC
>few|-|TRBV5-1|TRBJ1-6
CASSLGRDSPLHF
TGCGCCAGCAGCTTGGGGCGGGACTCACCCCTCCACTTT